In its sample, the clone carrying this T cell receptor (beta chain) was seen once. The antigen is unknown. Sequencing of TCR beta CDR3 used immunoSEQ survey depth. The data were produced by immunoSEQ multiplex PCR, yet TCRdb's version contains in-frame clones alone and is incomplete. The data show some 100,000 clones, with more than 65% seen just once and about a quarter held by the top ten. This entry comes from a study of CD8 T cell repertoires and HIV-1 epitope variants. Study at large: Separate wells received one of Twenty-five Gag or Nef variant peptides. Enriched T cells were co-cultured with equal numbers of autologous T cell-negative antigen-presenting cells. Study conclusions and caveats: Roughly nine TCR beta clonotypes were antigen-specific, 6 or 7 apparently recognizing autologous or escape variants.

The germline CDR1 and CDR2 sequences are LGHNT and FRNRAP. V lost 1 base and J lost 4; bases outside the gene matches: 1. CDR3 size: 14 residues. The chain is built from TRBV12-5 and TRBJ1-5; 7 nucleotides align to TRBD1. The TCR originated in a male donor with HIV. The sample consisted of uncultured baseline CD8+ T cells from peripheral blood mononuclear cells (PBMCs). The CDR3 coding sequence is TGTGCTAGTGGTTTGGGACAGGGAAATCAGCCCCAGCATTTT. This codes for CASGLGQGNQPQHF.